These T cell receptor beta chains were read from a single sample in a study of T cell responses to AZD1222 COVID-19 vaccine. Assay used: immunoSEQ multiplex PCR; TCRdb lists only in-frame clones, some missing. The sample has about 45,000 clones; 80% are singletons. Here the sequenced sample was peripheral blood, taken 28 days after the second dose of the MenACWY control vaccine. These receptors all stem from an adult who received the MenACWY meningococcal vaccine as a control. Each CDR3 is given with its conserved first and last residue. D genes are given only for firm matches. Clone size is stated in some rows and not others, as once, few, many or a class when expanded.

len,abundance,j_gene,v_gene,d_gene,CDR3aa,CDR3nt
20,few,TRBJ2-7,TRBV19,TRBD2,CASSFDILPLLSGKVYEQYF,TGTGCCAGTAGTTTCGACATCCTACCCCTCCTCAGCGGGAAGGTCTACGAGCAGTACTTC
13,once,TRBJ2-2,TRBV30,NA,CAWSVLGNGELFF,TGTGCCTGGAGTGTACTTGGGAACGGGGAGCTGTTTTTT
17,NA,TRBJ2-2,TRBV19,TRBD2,CASSRDLAGRWGGELFF,TGTGCCAGTAGCCGGGACCTAGCGGGACGTTGGGGCGGGGAGCTGTTTTTT
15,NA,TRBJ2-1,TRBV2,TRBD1,CASSERGRGRNEQFF,TGTGCCAGCAGTGAGAGGGGCAGGGGGCGCAATGAGCAGTTCTTC
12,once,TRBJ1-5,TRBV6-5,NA,CASKTNRQPQHF,TGTGCCAGTAAGACCAACCGGCAGCCCCAGCATTTT
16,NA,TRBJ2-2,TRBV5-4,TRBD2,CASSQLAGGPTGELFF,TGTGCCAGCAGCCAACTAGCGGGAGGGCCCACCGGGGAGCTGTTTTTT
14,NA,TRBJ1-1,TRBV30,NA,CAWSFGVGGTEAFF,TGTGCCTGGAGTTTCGGGGTGGGTGGCACTGAAGCTTTCTTT
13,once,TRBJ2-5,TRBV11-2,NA,CASSRPYQETQYF,TGTGCCAGCAGCCGCCCTTACCAAGAGACCCAGTACTTC
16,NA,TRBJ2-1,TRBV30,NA,CAWRLSGYHIYNEQFF,TGTGCCTGGAGATTGAGCGGGTACCATATCTACAATGAGCAGTTCTTC
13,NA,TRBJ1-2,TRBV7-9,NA,CASSQGLRVGYTF,TGTGCCAGCAGCCAGGGACTCCGGGTGGGCTACACCTTC
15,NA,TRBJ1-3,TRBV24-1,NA,CATSDLRTGRNTIYF,TGTGCCACCAGTGATTTAAGGACCGGGAGAAACACCATATATTTT
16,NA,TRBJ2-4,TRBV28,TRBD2,CASSTLGGRSKNIQYF,TGTGCCAGCAGCACCCTGGGAGGGAGAAGCAAAAACATTCAGTACTTC
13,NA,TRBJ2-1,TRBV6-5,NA,CASVIHSYNEQFF,TGTGCCAGCGTGATCCACTCCTACAATGAGCAGTTCTTC
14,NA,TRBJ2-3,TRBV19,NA,CASMITSRADTQYF,TGTGCCAGTATGATTACCTCCCGGGCAGATACGCAGTATTTT
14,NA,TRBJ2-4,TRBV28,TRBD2,CASTEAGARNIQYF,TGTGCCAGCACGGAAGCGGGAGCGAGAAACATTCAGTACTTC
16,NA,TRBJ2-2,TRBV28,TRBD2,CASSPGLAGARGELFF,TGTGCCAGCAGCCCGGGACTAGCGGGAGCTCGAGGGGAGCTGTTTTTT
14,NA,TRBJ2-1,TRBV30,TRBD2,CAWNSGTSGHEQFF,TGTGCCTGGAATTCCGGGACTAGCGGCCATGAGCAGTTCTTC
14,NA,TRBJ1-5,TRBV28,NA,CASSSTGQIQPQHF,TGTGCCAGCAGTTCTACAGGGCAGATTCAGCCCCAGCATTTT
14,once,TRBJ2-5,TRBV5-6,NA,CASSFGQGQETQYF,TGTGCCAGCAGCTTCGGGCAGGGCCAAGAGACCCAGTACTTC
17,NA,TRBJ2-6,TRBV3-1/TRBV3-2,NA,CASSQIGAPTGANVLTF,TGTGCCAGCAGCCAAATAGGGGCACCTACTGGGGCCAACGTCCTGACTTTC
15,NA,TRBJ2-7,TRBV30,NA,CAWSVLGGPSYEQYF,TGTGCCTGGAGTGTACTTGGCGGGCCCTCCTACGAGCAGTACTTC
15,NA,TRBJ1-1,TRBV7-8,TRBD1,CASSYRQGSNTEAFF,TGTGCCAGCAGCTACCGACAGGGTTCGAACACTGAAGCTTTCTTT
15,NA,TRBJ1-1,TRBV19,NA,CASSRAGGTNTEAFF,TGTGCCAGTAGTAGGGCCGGGGGGACGAACACTGAAGCTTTCTTT
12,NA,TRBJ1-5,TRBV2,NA,CASRRVNQPQHF,TGTGCCAGCAGACGGGTAAATCAGCCCCAGCATTTT
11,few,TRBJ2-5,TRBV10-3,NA,CAIGMGETQYF,TGTGCCATTGGGATGGGGGAGACCCAGTACTTC
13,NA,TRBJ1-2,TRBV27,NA,CASSPEGNYGYTF,TGTGCCAGCAGTCCGGAAGGTAACTATGGCTACACCTTC
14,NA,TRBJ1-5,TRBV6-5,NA,CASSSGPGNQPQHF,TGTGCCAGCAGTTCAGGGCCAGGCAATCAGCCCCAGCATTTT
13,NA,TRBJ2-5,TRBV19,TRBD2,CASSSWGGETQYF,TGTGCCAGTAGTAGCTGGGGGGGAGAGACCCAGTACTTC
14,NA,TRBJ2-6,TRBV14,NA,CASSQAGGANVLTF,TGTGCCAGCAGCCAAGCAGGTGGGGCCAACGTCCTGACTTTC
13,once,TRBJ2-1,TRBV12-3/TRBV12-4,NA,CASSFGTYNEQFF,TGTGCCAGCAGTTTTGGGACATACAATGAGCAGTTCTTC
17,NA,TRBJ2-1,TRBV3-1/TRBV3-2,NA,CASSQGIELRWDNEQFF,TGTGCCAGCAGCCAAGGAATAGAACTTCGGTGGGACAATGAGCAGTTCTTC
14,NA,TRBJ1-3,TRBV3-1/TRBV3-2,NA,CASSYYTSGNTIYF,TGTGCCAGCAGCTATTACACATCTGGAAACACCATATATTTT
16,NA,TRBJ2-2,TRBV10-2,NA,CASSENFDSNTGELFF,TGCGCCAGCAGTGAAAATTTCGACAGTAACACCGGGGAGCTGTTTTTT
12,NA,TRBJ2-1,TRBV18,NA,CASSPTAIEQFF,TGTGCCAGCTCACCAACAGCAATTGAGCAGTTCTTC
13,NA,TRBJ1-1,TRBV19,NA,CASSNRSNTEAFF,TGTGCCAGTAGTAACCGGTCGAACACTGAAGCTTTCTTT
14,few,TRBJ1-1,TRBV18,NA,CASSPSILDTEAFF,TGTGCCAGCTCACCGTCCATCCTGGACACTGAAGCTTTCTTT
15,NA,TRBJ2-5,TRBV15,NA,CATSRPDIIQETQYF,TGTGCCACCAGCAGACCTGACATAATCCAAGAGACCCAGTACTTC
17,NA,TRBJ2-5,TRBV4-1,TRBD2,CASSQVMLAGEKETQYF,TGCGCCAGCAGCCAAGTTATGCTAGCGGGAGAAAAGGAGACCCAGTACTTC
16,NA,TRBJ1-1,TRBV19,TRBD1,CASSILTGAGDTEAFF,TGTGCCAGTAGTATATTGACAGGGGCCGGGGACACTGAAGCTTTCTTT
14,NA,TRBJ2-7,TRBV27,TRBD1,CASTDRGNGGEQYF,TGTGCCAGCACCGACAGGGGTAACGGGGGAGAGCAGTACTTC
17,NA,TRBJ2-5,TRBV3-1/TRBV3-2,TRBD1,CASSLEQDRGLGETQYF,TGTGCCAGCAGCCTCGAACAGGACAGGGGTCTAGGAGAGACCCAGTACTTC
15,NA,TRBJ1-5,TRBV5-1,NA,CASSLDGPDNQPQHF,TGCGCCAGCAGCCTGGATGGGCCGGACAATCAGCCCCAGCATTTT
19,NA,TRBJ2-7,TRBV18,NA,CASTKIGGIITPSSYEQYF,TGTGCCAGCACCAAGATAGGGGGGATTATCACTCCGAGCTCCTACGAGCAGTACTTC
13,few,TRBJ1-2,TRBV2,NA,CASSPTRERGYTF,TGTGCCAGCAGCCCCACGAGGGAACGAGGCTACACCTTC
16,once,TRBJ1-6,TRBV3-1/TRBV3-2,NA,CASSTFGGSYNSPLHF,TGTGCCAGCAGTACCTTTGGGGGCTCCTATAATTCACCCCTCCACTTT
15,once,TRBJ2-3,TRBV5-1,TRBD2,CASSSGLALTDTQYF,TGCGCCAGCAGCTCGGGACTAGCGCTCACAGATACGCAGTATTTT
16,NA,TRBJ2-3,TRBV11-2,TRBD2,CASSFRTSGTTDTQYF,TGTGCCAGCAGCTTTAGGACTAGCGGGACTACAGATACGCAGTATTTT
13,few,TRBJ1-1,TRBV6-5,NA,CASSLPGNTEAFF,TGTGCCAGCAGTTTACCAGGGAACACTGAAGCTTTCTTT
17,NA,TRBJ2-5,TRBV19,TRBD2,CASRNLAGGPVGETQYF,TGTGCCAGTAGAAATCTAGCGGGGGGGCCGGTCGGAGAGACCCAGTACTTC
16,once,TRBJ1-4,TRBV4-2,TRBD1,CASSQDPRTGREKLFF,TGTGCCAGCAGCCAAGATCCTAGGACAGGCCGGGAAAAACTGTTTTTT
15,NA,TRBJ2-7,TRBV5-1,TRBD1,CASSPVPGQGYEQYF,TGCGCCAGCAGCCCCGTCCCGGGACAGGGCTACGAGCAGTACTTC
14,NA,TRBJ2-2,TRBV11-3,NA,CASSLGGHTGELFF,TGTGCCAGCAGTCTCGGGGGGCACACCGGGGAGCTGTTTTTT
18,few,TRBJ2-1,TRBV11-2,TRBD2,CASSLKVSGGSSRDEQFF,TGTGCCAGCAGCTTAAAGGTTTCTGGCGGGAGTTCAAGGGATGAGCAGTTCTTC
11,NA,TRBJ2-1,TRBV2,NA,CASSEVQDGFF,TGTGCCAGCAGTGAGGTCCAAGATGGGTTCTTC
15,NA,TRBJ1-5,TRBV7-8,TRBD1,CASGRTGEVDQPQHF,TGTGCCAGCGGCAGGACAGGGGAAGTCGATCAGCCCCAGCATTTT
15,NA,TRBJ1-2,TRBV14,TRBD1,CASSLNRGSGYGYTF,TGTGCCAGCAGCCTCAACAGGGGCTCCGGCTATGGCTACACCTTC
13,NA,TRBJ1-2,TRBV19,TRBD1,CASSTGQGSRYTF,TGTGCCAGTAGTACCGGACAGGGAAGTCGCTACACCTTC